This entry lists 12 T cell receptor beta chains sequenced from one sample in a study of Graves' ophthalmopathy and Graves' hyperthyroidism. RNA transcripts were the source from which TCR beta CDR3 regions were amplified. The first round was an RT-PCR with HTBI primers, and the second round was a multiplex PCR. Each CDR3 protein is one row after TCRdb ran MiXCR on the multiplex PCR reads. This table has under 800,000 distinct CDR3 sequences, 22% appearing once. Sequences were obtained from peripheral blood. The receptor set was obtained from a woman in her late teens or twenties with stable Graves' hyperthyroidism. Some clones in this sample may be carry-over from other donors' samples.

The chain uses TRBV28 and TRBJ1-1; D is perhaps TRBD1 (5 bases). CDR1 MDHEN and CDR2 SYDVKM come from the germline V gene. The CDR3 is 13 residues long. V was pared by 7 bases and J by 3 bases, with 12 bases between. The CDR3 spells CASIPGWDTEAFF. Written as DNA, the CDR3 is TGTGCCAGCATACCAGGGTGGGACACTGAAGCTTTCTTT.

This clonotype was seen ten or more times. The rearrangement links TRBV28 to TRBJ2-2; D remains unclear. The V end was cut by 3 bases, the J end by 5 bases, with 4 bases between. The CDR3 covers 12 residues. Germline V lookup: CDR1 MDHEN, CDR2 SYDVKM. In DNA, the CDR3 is TGTGCCAGCAGTTTTCAAACCGGGGAGCTGTTTTTT. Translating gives CASSFQTGELFF.

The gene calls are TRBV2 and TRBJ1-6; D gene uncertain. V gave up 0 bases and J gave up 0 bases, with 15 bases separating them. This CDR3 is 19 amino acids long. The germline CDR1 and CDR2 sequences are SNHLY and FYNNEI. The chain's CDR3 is CASSEAPGRASSYNSPLHF. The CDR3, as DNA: TGTGCCAGCAGTGAAGCGCCTGGGAGGGCGAGCTCCTATAATTCACCCCTCCACTTT.

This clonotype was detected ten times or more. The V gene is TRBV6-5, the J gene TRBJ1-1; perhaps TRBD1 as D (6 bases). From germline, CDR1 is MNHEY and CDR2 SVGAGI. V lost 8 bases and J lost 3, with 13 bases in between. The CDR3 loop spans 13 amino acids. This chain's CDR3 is CASVSYRDTEAFF. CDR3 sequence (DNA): TGTGCCAGCGTCTCCTACAGGGACACTGAAGCTTTCTTT.

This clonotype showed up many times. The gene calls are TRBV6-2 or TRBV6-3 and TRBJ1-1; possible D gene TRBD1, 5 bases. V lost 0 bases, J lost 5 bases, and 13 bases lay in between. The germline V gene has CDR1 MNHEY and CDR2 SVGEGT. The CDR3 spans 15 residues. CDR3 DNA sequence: TGTGCCAGCAGTTACTCGACGGGTGGGGGAACTGAAGCTTTCTTT. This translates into CASSYSTGGGTEAFF.

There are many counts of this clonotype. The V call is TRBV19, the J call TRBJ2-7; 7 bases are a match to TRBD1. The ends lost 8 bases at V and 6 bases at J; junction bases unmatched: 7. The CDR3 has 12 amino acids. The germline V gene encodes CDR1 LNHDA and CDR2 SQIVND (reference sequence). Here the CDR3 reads CASGTGQSEQYF. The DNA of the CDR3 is TGTGCCAGTGGAACGGGACAGTCCGAGCAGTACTTC.

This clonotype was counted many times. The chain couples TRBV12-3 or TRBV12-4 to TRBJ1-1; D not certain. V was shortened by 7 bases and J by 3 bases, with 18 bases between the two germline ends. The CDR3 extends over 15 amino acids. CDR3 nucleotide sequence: TGTGCCAGCACCCCGGGTCTTACTGGTCACACTGAAGCTTTCTTT. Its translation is CASTPGLTGHTEAFF.

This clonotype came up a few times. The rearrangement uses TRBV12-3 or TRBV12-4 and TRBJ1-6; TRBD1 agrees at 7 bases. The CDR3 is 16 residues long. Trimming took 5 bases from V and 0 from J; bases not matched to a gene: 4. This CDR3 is CASSKGQSSYNSPLHF. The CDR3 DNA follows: TGTGCCAGCAGTAAGGGACAGAGCTCCTATAATTCACCCCTCCACTTT.

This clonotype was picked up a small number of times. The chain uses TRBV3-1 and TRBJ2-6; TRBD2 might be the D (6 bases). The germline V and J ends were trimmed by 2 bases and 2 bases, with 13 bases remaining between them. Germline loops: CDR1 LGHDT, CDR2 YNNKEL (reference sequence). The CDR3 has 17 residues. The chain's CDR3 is CASSQQGGYPGANVLTF. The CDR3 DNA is TGTGCCAGCAGCCAACAGGGAGGATACCCTGGGGCCAACGTCCTGACTTTC. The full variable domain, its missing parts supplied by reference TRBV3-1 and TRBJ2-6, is DTAVSQTPKYLVTQMGNDKSIKCEQNLGHDTMYWYKQDSKKFLKIMFSYNNKELIINETVPNRFSPKSPDKAHLNLHINSLELGDSAVYFCASSQQGGYPGANVLTFGAGSRLTVL.

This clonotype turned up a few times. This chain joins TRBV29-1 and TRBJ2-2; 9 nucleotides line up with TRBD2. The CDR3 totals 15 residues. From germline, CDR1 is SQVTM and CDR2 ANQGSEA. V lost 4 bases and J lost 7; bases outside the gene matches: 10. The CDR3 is CSVVSSGSGFGELFF. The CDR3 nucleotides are TGCAGCGTTGTTAGTAGCGGGAGCGGGTTCGGGGAGCTGTTTTTT.

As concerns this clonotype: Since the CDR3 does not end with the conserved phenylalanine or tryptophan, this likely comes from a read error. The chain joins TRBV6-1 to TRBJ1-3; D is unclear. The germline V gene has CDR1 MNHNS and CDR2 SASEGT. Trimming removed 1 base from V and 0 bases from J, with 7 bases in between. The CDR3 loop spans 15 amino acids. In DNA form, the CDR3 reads TGTGCCAGCAGTGAAGTCACTGACTCTGGAAACACCATATATGTT. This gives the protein CASSEVTDSGNTIYV.

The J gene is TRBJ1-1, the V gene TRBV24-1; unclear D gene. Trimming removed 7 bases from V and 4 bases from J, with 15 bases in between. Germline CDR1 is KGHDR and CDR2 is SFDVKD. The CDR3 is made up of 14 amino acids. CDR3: CATRGSTRGTEAFF. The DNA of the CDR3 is TGTGCCACCAGAGGAAGTACTCGTGGCACTGAAGCTTTCTTT.